The 4 T cell receptor beta chains reported below all come from one sample, sequenced in a study of CD4+ T cells in melanoma. Sequencing was performed with immunoSEQ multiplex PCR; in TCRdb, only in-frame clones are kept and a portion is missing. The repertoire has about 140,000 clones, around 90% of them found once; the top ten carry less than 2%. These receptors all come from a human donor with melanoma.

This sequence joins TRBV7-9 and TRBJ2-5; 7 positions agree with TRBD2. CDR3 length: 15 residues. Germline assignment: CDR1 SEHNR and CDR2 FQNEAQ (reference sequence). The junction had 11 bases not matched to a gene; V was cut back by 5 bases and J by 5 bases. The CDR3 region is CASSLLAIRKETQYF. In nucleotides, the CDR3 is TGTGCCAGCAGCCTACTAGCGATCCGGAAGGAGACCCAGTACTTC.

J is TRBJ2-5 and V is TRBV25-1; TRBD2 agrees at 9 bases. This CDR3 region has 17 residues. Germline CDR1 MGHDK, CDR2 SYGVNS. J was trimmed by 5 bases and V by 2 bases; bases with no gene match: 12. CDR3 coding DNA: TGTGCCAGCAGTGAAGCGCGGGGGACTAGCTACCGGGAGACCCAGTACTTC. Its protein product is CASSEARGTSYRETQYF. Looking up the rest from reference TRBV25-1 and TRBJ2-5 gives the full variable domain: EADIYQTPRYLVIGTGKKITLECSQTMGHDKMYWYQQDPGMELHLIHYSYGVNSTEKGDLSSESTVSRIRTEHFPLTLESARPSHTSQYLCASSEARGTSYRETQYFGPGTRLLVL.

The chain recombines TRBV29-1 with TRBJ1-2; D gene unclear. With 4 bases removed from V and 5 bases from J, the gap between germline ends came to 14 bases. The CDR3 totals 13 residues. Germline lookup yields CDR1 SQVTM and CDR2 ANQGSEA. The CDR3 DNA reads TGCAGCGTTGGCGGCTGGGTTGGTTATGGCTACACCTTC. Translation gives CSVGGWVGYGYTF. Complete variable domain (other parts from reference TRBV29-1 and TRBJ1-2): SAVISQKPSRDICQRGTSLTIQCQVDSQVTMMFWYRQQPGQSLTLIATANQGSEATYESGFVIDKFPISRPNLTFSTLTVSNMSPEDSSIYLCSVGGWVGYGYTFGSGTRLTVV.

This rearrangement joins TRBV7-9 to TRBJ1-2, with D unresolved. Trimming cost V 6 bases and J 2 bases, with 7 bases left between them. CDR1 and CDR2 from the germline V gene are SEHNR and FQNEAQ (reference sequence). The CDR3 contains 12 residues. The CDR3 region has the DNA TGTGCCAGCAGAAAGCCGAACTATGGCTACACCTTC. Its translation: CASRKPNYGYTF.